The sequence of this TCR beta chain was determined in a study of cytomegalovirus exposure and HLA in healthy donors. Germline CDR1 and CDR2: SSHAT and FNYEAQ (reference sequence). This CDR3 spans 15 amino acids. 13 Jbeta primers and 60 Vbeta primers were used for the PCR. Using immunoSEQ multiplex PCR, the repertoire was profiled, and TCRdb retains in-frame clones only, with some absent. Of 100,000 to 150,000 clones in the sample, 83% were seen once. In the case of this clone: One end of the junction does not line up with germline, which may come from a read error.

This sequence joins TRBV7-7 and TRBJ2-3, with TRBD1 matching over 7 bases. Sequencing was carried out using PBMCs. The TCR originated in a woman in her forties in good health and CMV-seropositive. Written as DNA, the CDR3 is TGTGCTAGCAGCTTAGTAGGGGGCGCGGGAGATACGCAGTATTTT. Translating gives CASSLVGGAGDTQYF.